This T cell receptor beta chain was sequenced in a study of cytomegalovirus exposure and HLA in healthy donors (dated by TCRdb to between 2016 and 2019). General notes on the study: A later analysis indicated that the 90 to 150 validation repertoires were generated on the platform also employed for the approximately 690 repertoires of the first cohort. The study aimed to test whether signatures of past pathogen exposure could be identified by cataloging public T cell receptors. Along with the roughly 700-subject first cohort, a separate validation cohort of over a hundred different subjects was used. To predict cytomegalovirus infection status, the study combined high-throughput TCR immunosequencing, statistical association of individual TCRs with disease status, and machine learning. Study-level results and caveats: The study listed 170 or so TCR beta chains as associated with cytomegalovirus. The validation cohort had no HLA typing available for a later analysis, so co-occurrence within that cohort was assessed over all 120 or so repertoires. A few of the identified cytomegalovirus-associated TCR beta chains were confirmed in vitro to be specific for cytomegalovirus antigens. It was suggested by the authors that the approach could potentially be generalized to other disease states and immunological phenotypes. A later analysis found that TCRs clustered in the first cohort also tended to co-occur in the 130 or so validation repertoires, with about 94% of cluster scores above 0. In both the original and validation cohorts, the classifier was reported to diagnose cytomegalovirus status with high specificity and sensitivity. Across donors, most TCR sequences were observed very rarely, whereas some public TCRs were present in many individuals.

According to the germline V gene, CDR1 reads SQVTM and CDR2 reads ANQGSEA. Taken from cysteine to phenylalanine, the CDR3 has 15 residues. CDR3 DNA only is kept here, 45 bases in frame from base 1. Compared with germline, V lacks 7 bases and J lacks 3 bases; bases without a gene match: 13. The library was built by means of the immunoSEQ multiplex PCR assay. As for the original processing: A statistical classification framework was built for diagnosing cytomegalovirus status from the catalog of TCR beta chain sequences. TCRdb stores this immuneACCESS table with in-frame sequences only. Part of the clones is absent; in the studies checked, under half of the shortfall reflects unresolved V genes, and no reason is known for the rest. V and J calls and clone size are those listed in that table; D and trimming were worked out from the DNA. The sample records approximately 260,000 clones, about 86% of which are singletons. Approximately 1% of the sample goes to the ten largest clones.

Separate from the roughly 700-subject first cohort, the validation cohort of 95 to 150 subjects was the group to which the donors belonged. A word on this clone: Its antigen remains unidentified. The record has no base qualities; no much larger clone is one base away.

The sequenced material came from PBMCs. Recombination linked TRBV29-1 to TRBJ2-3; TRBD1 matches 7 bases in the middle. This clonotype was sampled from a woman aged 18-35 years in good health and CMV-seronegative. The DNA sequence is given as TGCAGCGATATCGGCAGACAGGGTCAAACAGATACGCAGTATTTT. This yields the protein CSDIGRQGQTDTQYF.